These 6 T cell receptor beta chains came from one sample sequenced in a study of blood T cell repertoires in COVID-19 (dated by TCRdb to the early 2020s). The library relied on the immunoSEQ multiplex PCR assay. As stored in TCRdb, this immuneACCESS dataset retains in-frame rearrangements with V and J assigned. A fraction of the clones does not appear; measured against another copy, unresolved V genes explain less than half of the discrepancy, and the remainder lacks a known reason. This sample gives about 150,000 clones in total; more than 75% of them show up just once. Of the sample, less than 10% falls within the top ten clones. What was sequenced was peripheral blood. The source is a woman aged 55-70 years with COVID-19, enrolled during active disease.

The gene calls are TRBV6-1 and TRBJ1-6, with 7 bases lining up with TRBD1. This CDR3 has 18 residues. Unmatched junction bases numbered 13, after V lost 6 bases and J lost 2 bases. Germline V CDR1 and CDR2: MNHNS, SASEGT. CDR3 bases: TGTGCCAGCAGCGAACGAGTAAGACAGGGAACCTATAATTCACCCCTCCACTTT. Translated: CASSERVRQGTYNSPLHF.

A few counts support this clone. CDR3 bases: TGTGCCACCAGTGATACCGGGACACCGAACTATGGCTACACCTTC. Protein product: CATSDTGTPNYGYTF. V usage is TRBV24-1 and J usage is TRBJ1-2, with a possible D match to TRBD1 (6 bases). Trimming took off 3 bases at V and 2 bases at J, with 12 bases between the two ends. CDR1 and CDR2 from the germline V gene are KGHDR and SFDVKD. The CDR3 is 15 amino acids.

The chain couples TRBV6-4 to TRBJ1-6, with TRBD1 as a possible D gene (5 bases). The germline V gene encodes CDR1 MRHNA and CDR2 SNTAGT. CDR3 length: 13 amino acids. Trimming left V 8 bases short and J 6 bases short, with 11 bases between. CDR3 coding DNA: TGTGCCAGCCAACGAGACAGTAATTCACCCCTCCACTTT. As protein: CASQRDSNSPLHF.

The J gene is TRBJ1-2, the V gene TRBV10-3; 7 bases line up with TRBD1. The CDR3 contains 16 residues. The germline gives CDR1 ENHRY, CDR2 SYGVKD. V shed 3 bases and J 0 bases; nucleotides not matched to a gene: 7. CDR3 coding DNA: TGTGCCATCAGTGAACCGGGACAGACGACTAACTATGGCTACACCTTC. Translated: CAISEPGQTTNYGYTF.

The V gene is TRBV10-1, the J gene TRBJ1-1; TRBD1 might be the D (6 bases). Germline lookup yields CDR1 WNHNN and CDR2 SYGVQD (reference sequence). Between the trimmed V and J ends, which lost 6 bases and 4 bases, there was a span of 15 bases. The CDR3 sequence is 14 residues long. The CDR3, as DNA: TGCGCCAGCAGCCCTCAGGGGCTTGGCACTGAAGCTTTCTTT. Encoded protein: CASSPQGLGTEAFF.

With regard to this clone: The sample carries other DNA sequences with the same CDR3. The V call is TRBV6-4, the J call TRBJ2-5; 13 bases agree with TRBD2. V lost 6 bases and J lost 5; bases outside the gene matches: 3. The germline gives CDR1 MRHNA, CDR2 SNTAGT. The CDR3 extends over 14 amino acids. DNA of the CDR3: TGTGCCAGCAGCCCGACTAGCGGGGGGGAGACCCAGTACTTC. Its translation is CASSPTSGGETQYF.